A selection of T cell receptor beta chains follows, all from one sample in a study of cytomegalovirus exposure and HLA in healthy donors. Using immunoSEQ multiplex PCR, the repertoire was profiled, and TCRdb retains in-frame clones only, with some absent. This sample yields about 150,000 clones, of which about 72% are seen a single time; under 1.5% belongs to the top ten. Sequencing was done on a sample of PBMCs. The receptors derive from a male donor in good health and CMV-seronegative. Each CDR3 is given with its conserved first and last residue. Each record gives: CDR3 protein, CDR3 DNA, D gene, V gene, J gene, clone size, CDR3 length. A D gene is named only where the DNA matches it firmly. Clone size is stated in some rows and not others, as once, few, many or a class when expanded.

CASSSTAGGGEQYF	TGTGCCAGCAGCTCCACAGCGGGAGGGGGCGAGCAGTACTTC	TRBD2	TRBV7-2	TRBJ2-7	-	14
CASSSPADREGSNEKLFF	TGTGCCAGCAGCTCCCCTGCGGACAGGGAAGGGTCTAATGAAAAACTGTTTTTT	TRBD1	TRBV5-6	TRBJ1-4	-	18
CASSSQGANEKLFF	TGCGCCAGCAGCTCCCAGGGCGCTAATGAAAAACTGTTTTTT	-	TRBV4-3	TRBJ1-4	few	14
CASSRNEDTEAFF	TGTGCCAGCAGCCGCAATGAGGACACTGAAGCTTTCTTT	-	TRBV7-9	TRBJ1-1	-	13
CAWSLTSGRPYEQYF	TGTGCCTGGAGTTTGACTAGCGGGAGGCCCTACGAGCAGTACTTC	TRBD2	TRBV30	TRBJ2-7	-	15
CASRHRDSLTGELFF	TGTGCCAGCAGACACCGGGACAGTCTAACCGGGGAGCTGTTTTTT	TRBD1	TRBV6-1	TRBJ2-2	-	15
CASSQDGTGVFDEQFF	TGCGCCAGCAGCCAAGACGGGACAGGGGTTTTCGATGAGCAGTTCTTC	TRBD1	TRBV4-3	TRBJ2-1	-	16
CASSSDSLLGYGYTF	TGTGCCAGCAGCTCCGACAGTCTCCTAGGGTATGGCTACACCTTC	-	TRBV5-4	TRBJ1-2	-	15
CASSYSRTADGYTF	TGTGCCAGCAGTTACTCTAGGACAGCCGACGGCTACACCTTC	-	TRBV6-5	TRBJ1-2	-	14
CASSLLHGYTF	TGTGCCAGCAGCTTGCTTCATGGCTACACCTTC	-	TRBV5-6	TRBJ1-2	-	11